This TCR beta chain is drawn from a study of blood T cell repertoires in COVID-19. About the research overall: Acute and convalescent COVID-19 specimens originated in the United States, Italy and Spain. Sources were T cells, B-cell-depleted T cells, or PBMCs; the material itself was cDNA or gDNA.

Under the authors' procedure: Amplification with reference gene primers provided the estimates of nucleated cell counts. The protocol was immunoSEQ multiplex PCR, while the TCRdb copy is restricted to in-frame clones and leaves out a portion. V and J calls and clone size are as listed in that table; D and trimming were resolved from the DNA. The sample has 150,000 to 200,000 clones; about four fifths are singletons. The specimen sequenced was peripheral blood. The sequence derives from a woman aged 65 to 85 with acute or convalescent COVID-19.

CDR3 sequence (DNA): TGTGCCAGTACCCCCTACGGAGACCCGAGCTCCTACAATGAGCAGTTCTTC. Residues: CASTPYGDPSSYNEQFF. J is TRBJ2-1 and V is TRBV19; D uncertain. Trimming took 7 bases from V and 0 from J, leaving 19 bases between them. The CDR3 loop spans 17 amino acids. Germline V gene data show CDR1 as LNHDA and CDR2 as SQIVND (reference sequence).